This T cell receptor (beta chain) is from a study of T-cell memory formation after mild COVID-19. With V trimmed by 5 bases and J by 4 bases, 7 bases remained unmatched. The CDR3 is made up of 14 amino acids. Germline V gene sequence: CDR1 MGHRA, CDR2 YSYEKL. This clonotype was seen a few times. TCR alpha and TCR beta cDNA libraries carrying sample barcodes and UMIs came from 5'RACE with constant-segment primers. TCRdb processed the 5' RACE reads anew with MiXCR; each CDR3 protein has one entry. The sample includes some 330,000 distinct CDR3 sequences, approximately 21% of them seen just once. Sequencing was done on a sample of PBMCs or a T cell subset sorted from them (not recorded which). The chain carries TRBV4-1 and TRBJ2-5, with 7 nucleotides matching TRBD1. The TCR was taken from an adult woman who had mild COVID-19 (a few samples of this study predate the infection). Cell type and time point are not known. The CDR3 region has the DNA TGCGCCAGCAGCGCCGACAGGGAGCGAGAGACCCAGTACTTC. Amino acids: CASSADRERETQYF.